These T cell receptor beta chains were read from a single sample in a study of cytomegalovirus exposure and HLA in healthy donors. Assay: immunoSEQ multiplex PCR; the TCRdb copy retains only in-frame clones and omits some. The profile covers about 120,000 clones, with 70% to 75% appearing a single time and around 3.7% taken by the ten largest. Sequenced material: PBMCs. These receptors all stem from a woman between 35 and 50 years old in good health and CMV-seronegative. CDR3s include the opening cysteine and the closing phenylalanine or tryptophan. Each record gives: clone size, J gene, V gene, D gene, CDR3 protein, CDR3 DNA. D genes are given only for firm matches. The size of a clone is reported for some rows only, either as once, few or many, or as a class for expanded clones.

>NA|TRBJ1-2|TRBV27|TRBD1
CASSPGTGYGYTF
TGTGCCAGCAGTCCGGGGACAGGGTATGGCTACACCTTC
>few|TRBJ1-2|TRBV2|NA
CASEQPKQGGAVFYTF
TGTGCCAGCGAACAGCCAAAACAGGGCGGCGCCGTATTCTACACCTTC
>NA|TRBJ2-2|TRBV9|TRBD1
CASTRDRANTGELFF
TGTGCCAGCACTAGAGACAGGGCGAACACCGGGGAGCTGTTTTTT
>NA|TRBJ2-5|TRBV29-1|NA
CSAGLFGDGETQYF
TGCAGCGCGGGACTGTTTGGGGACGGGGAGACCCAGTACTTC
>NA|TRBJ2-3|TRBV19|NA
CASSIASNLATDTQYF
TGTGCCAGTAGTATAGCCTCAAACCTAGCCACAGATACGCAGTATTTT
>NA|TRBJ2-2|TRBV7-7|TRBD2
CASSFGAGGNTGELFF
TGTGCTAGCAGCTTTGGAGCGGGAGGGAACACCGGGGAGCTGTTTTTT
>NA|TRBJ2-5|TRBV4-1|TRBD2
CASSQGRLAGGHNQETQYF
TGCGCCAGCAGCCAAGGTCGACTAGCGGGGGGCCACAACCAAGAGACCCAGTACTTC
>NA|TRBJ2-3|TRBV20-1|NA
CSAPLSDTQYF
TGCAGTGCTCCCTTGTCCGATACGCAGTATTTT
>NA|TRBJ1-2|TRBV7-9|NA
CASSSAGEGSKNYGYTF
TGTGCCAGCAGCTCGGCGGGGGAAGGGAGTAAAAACTATGGCTACACCTTC
>NA|TRBJ1-3|TRBV6-6|TRBD1
CASRTGSGNTIYF
TGTGCCAGCCGGACAGGGAGTGGAAACACCATATATTTT
>NA|TRBJ1-2|TRBV7-3|NA
CASSLARNEGYTF
TGTGCCAGCAGCTTAGCACGCAACGAGGGCTACACCTTC
>NA|TRBJ1-3|TRBV2|NA
CASRSGFSGNTIYF
TGTGCCAGCAGGTCGGGTTTCTCTGGAAACACCATATATTTT
>NA|TRBJ1-1|TRBV7-3|TRBD1
CASSLRQGVGTEAFF
TGTGCCAGCAGCTTACGCCAGGGGGTCGGCACTGAAGCTTTCTTT
>NA|TRBJ2-1|TRBV4-3|NA
CASSQESGSYNEQFF
TGCGCCAGCAGCCAAGAGAGCGGCTCCTACAATGAGCAGTTCTTC
>NA|TRBJ1-1|TRBV19|TRBD1
CASSLSGQANTEAFF
TGTGCCAGTAGTCTATCCGGACAGGCGAACACTGAAGCTTTCTTT
>NA|TRBJ1-2|TRBV10-1|TRBD1
CASKTGAKNYGYTF
TGCGCCAGCAAAACAGGGGCGAAAAACTATGGCTACACCTTC
>NA|TRBJ2-7|TRBV7-6|NA
CASSLTVTSYEQYF
TGTGCCAGCAGCTTGACAGTTACCTCCTACGAGCAGTACTTC
>NA|TRBJ2-4|TRBV4-2|NA
CASSQDRVGYIQYF
TGTGCCAGCAGCCAAGACAGGGTCGGGTACATTCAGTACTTC
>NA|TRBJ2-3|TRBV18|TRBD2
CASSPGTSGFPDTQYF
TGTGCCAGCTCACCCGGGACTAGCGGGTTTCCTGATACGCAGTATTTT
>few|TRBJ2-3|TRBV2|TRBD2
CASSFPSGTSGADTQYF
TGTGCCAGCAGCTTCCCCTCCGGGACTAGCGGCGCAGATACGCAGTATTTT
>NA|TRBJ1-1|TRBV4-2|TRBD1
CASSPMTGGNTEAFF
TGTGCCAGCAGCCCCATGACAGGGGGGAACACTGAAGCTTTCTTT
>NA|TRBJ2-7|TRBV7-3|NA
CASSISDSLPYEQYF
TGTGCCAGCAGCATCTCGGACAGTCTCCCCTACGAGCAGTACTTC
>NA|TRBJ2-7|TRBV10-1|NA
CASSDLQRTYEQYF
TGCGCCAGCAGTGACCTACAGCGGACCTACGAGCAGTACTTC
>NA|TRBJ2-1|TRBV9|NA
CASSVVAESYNEQFF
TGTGCCAGCAGCGTAGTGGCCGAATCCTACAATGAGCAGTTCTTC
>once|TRBJ2-4|TRBV5-6|NA
CASSYPTGEAKNIQYF
TGTGCCAGCAGCTACCCAACGGGAGAAGCCAAAAACATTCAGTACTTC
>few|TRBJ2-3|TRBV6-1|NA
CASSILASDTQYF
TGTGCCAGCAGCATACTAGCATCAGATACGCAGTATTTT
>NA|TRBJ1-1|TRBV6-5|TRBD1
CASQTGSTEAFF
TGTGCCAGCCAGACAGGGAGCACTGAAGCTTTCTTT
>NA|TRBJ2-7|TRBV5-4|NA
CASSKDSLLSYEQYF
TGTGCCAGCAGCAAAGACAGCCTACTCTCCTACGAGCAGTACTTC